Shown below are 10 T cell receptor beta chains from a single sample sequenced in a study of T cell responses to AZD1222 COVID-19 vaccine. This table comes from immunoSEQ multiplex PCR, and its TCRdb copy is limited to in-frame clones, with some not included. This sample has under 200,000 clones, with approximately 95% found just once. This specimen consisted of peripheral blood, obtained on day 0 of AZD1222 vaccination. These receptors came from an adult in good health.

This clone showed up just once. The V gene is TRBV11-2, the J gene TRBJ1-3; D gene ambiguous. This CDR3 spans 14 amino acids. V lost 5 bases to trimming and J lost 1 base, with 9 bases between them. Per germline, CDR1 SGHAT and CDR2 FQNNGV. DNA of the CDR3: TGTGCCAGCAGCCCTACAAGATCTGGAAACACCATATATTTT. Residues: CASSPTRSGNTIYF.

This clone was seen just once. The gene calls are TRBV21-1 and TRBJ1-5; the table calls TRBD1, which could not be checked here. TRBV21-1 constitutes a pseudogene. This CDR3 has 15 residues. The CDR3 region is CASNPFGQGFQPQHF. The DNA of the CDR3 is TGTGCCAGCAACCCTTTTGGACAGGGGTTTCAGCCCCAGCATTTT.

The chain is built from TRBV9 and TRBJ2-2, with D perhaps TRBD1 (5 bases). The CDR3 runs to 15 residues. V gave up 4 bases and J gave up 2 bases, with 12 bases separating them. The V gene's germline CDR1 is SGDLS and CDR2 YYNGEE. The CDR3 sequence is CASSPRGFNTGELFF. The CDR3, as DNA: TGTGCCAGCAGCCCAAGGGGATTTAACACCGGGGAGCTGTTTTTT.

For the CDR3, the DNA is TGTGCCAGCAGCCCTCAGGGGACCGGGGAGCTGTTTTTT. Encoded protein: CASSPQGTGELFF. The V and J genes are TRBV14 and TRBJ2-2; D possibly corresponds to TRBD1 (6 bases). The germline V and J ends were trimmed by 4 bases and 5 bases, with 8 bases remaining between them. The CDR3 is 13 residues long. Germline-derived CDR1 and CDR2 are SGHDN and FVKESK.

The chain couples TRBV5-1 to TRBJ2-5; a possible D gene is TRBD2 (5 bases). The CDR3 is made up of 14 amino acids. Trimming took 2 bases from V and 0 from J, leaving 8 bases between them. Germline values: CDR1 SGHRS, CDR2 YFSETQ. This CDR3 reads CASSFGRDQETQYF. Here the CDR3 DNA reads TGCGCCAGCAGCTTTGGGCGGGACCAAGAGACCCAGTACTTC.

About this clone itself: One end of the junction is discordant with germline, which a read error may explain. V gene TRBV11-2 combines with J gene TRBJ2-2; the D gene is possibly TRBD2 (5 bases). The length of the CDR3 is 15 residues. From germline, CDR1 is SGHAT and CDR2 FQNNGV. For the CDR3, the DNA is TGTGCCAGCAGCCCCCATGTAAGGGTTCCCGGGGAGCTGCTTTTT. Translating it yields CASSPHVRVPGELLF.

The chain employs TRBV10-3 and TRBJ2-2, with 12 nucleotides matching TRBD2. Trimming took 5 bases from V and 1 from J; bases not matched to a gene: 5. The CDR3 runs 17 residues. Germline CDR1 ENHRY, CDR2 SYGVKD. The CDR3 loop is CAISRLAGDMNTGELFF. The CDR3 DNA reads as TGTGCCATCAGTCGACTAGCGGGGGATATGAACACCGGGGAGCTGTTTTTT.

The chain couples TRBV5-4 to TRBJ2-7; 8 nucleotides line up with TRBD2. The CDR3 has 18 amino acids. Germline V CDR1 and CDR2: SGHNT, YYREEE (reference sequence). Germline trimming cut 4 bases from V and 0 bases from J; bases unmatched to any gene: 15. The CDR3 is CASSAGTSSTFLSYEQYF. The CDR3 DNA sequence: TGTGCCAGCAGCGCTGGGACTAGTTCCACGTTCCTCTCCTACGAGCAGTACTTC.

This rearrangement joins TRBV6-5 to TRBJ1-5; 7 positions agree with TRBD1. The CDR3 runs 13 residues. Germline V gene sequence: CDR1 MNHEY, CDR2 SVGAGI. Losses at the gene ends were 7 bases for V and 9 bases for J; bases not matched to a gene: 9. The CDR3 DNA follows: TGTGCCAGCAACCGACAGGGACCGGCGCCCCAGCATTTT. Residues: CASNRQGPAPQHF.

The CDR3 region has the DNA TGCAGTGCAAAATCACACACTGAAGCTTTCTTT. Encoded protein: CSAKSHTEAFF. This chain joins TRBV20-1 and TRBJ1-1; D unresolved. CDR1 and CDR2 (germline): DFQATT, SNEGSKA (reference sequence). Between the trimmed V and J ends, which lost 6 bases and 3 bases, there was a span of 8 bases. CDR3 length equals 11 residues.